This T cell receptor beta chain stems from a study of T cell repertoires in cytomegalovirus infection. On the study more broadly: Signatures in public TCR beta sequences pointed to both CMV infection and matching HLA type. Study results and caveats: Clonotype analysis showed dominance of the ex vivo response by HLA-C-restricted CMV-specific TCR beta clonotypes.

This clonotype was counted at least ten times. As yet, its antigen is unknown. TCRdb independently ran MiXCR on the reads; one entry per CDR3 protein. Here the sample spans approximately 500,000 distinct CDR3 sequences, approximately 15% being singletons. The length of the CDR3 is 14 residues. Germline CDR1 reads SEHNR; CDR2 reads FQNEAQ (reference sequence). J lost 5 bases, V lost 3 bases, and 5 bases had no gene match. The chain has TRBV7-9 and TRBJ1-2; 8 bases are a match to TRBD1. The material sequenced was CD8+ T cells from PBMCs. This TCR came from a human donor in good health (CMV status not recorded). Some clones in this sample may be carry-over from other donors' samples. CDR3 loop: CASSLADRVYGYTF. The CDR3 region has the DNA TGTGCCAGCAGCTTGGCGGACAGGGTATATGGCTACACCTTC.